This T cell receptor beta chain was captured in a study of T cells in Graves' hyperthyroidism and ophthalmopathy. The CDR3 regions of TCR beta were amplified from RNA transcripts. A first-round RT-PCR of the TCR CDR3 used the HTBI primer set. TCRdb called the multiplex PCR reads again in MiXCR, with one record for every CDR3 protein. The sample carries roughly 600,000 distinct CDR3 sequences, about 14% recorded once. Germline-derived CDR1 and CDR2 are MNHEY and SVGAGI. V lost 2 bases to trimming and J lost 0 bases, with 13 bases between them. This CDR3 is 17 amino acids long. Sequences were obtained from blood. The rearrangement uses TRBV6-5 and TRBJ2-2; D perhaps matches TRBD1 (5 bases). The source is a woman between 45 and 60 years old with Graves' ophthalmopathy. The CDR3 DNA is TGTGCCAGCAGTTACCCCAGACAGTACCCGAACACCGGGGAGCTGTTTTTT. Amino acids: CASSYPRQYPNTGELFF.